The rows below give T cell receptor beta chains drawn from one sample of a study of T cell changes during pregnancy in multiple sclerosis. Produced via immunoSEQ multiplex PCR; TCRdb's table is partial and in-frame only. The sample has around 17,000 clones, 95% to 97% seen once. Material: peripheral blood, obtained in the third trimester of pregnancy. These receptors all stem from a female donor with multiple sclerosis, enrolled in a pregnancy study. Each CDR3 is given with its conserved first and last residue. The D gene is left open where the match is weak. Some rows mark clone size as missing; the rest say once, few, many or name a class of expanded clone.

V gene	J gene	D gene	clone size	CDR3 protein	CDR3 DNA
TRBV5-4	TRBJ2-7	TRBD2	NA	CASSLPTSGIHEQYF	TGTGCCAGCAGCTTACCGACTAGCGGGATCCACGAGCAGTACTTC
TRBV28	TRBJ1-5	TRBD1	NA	CASSWTGTGALYSNQPQHF	TGTGCCAGCAGTTGGACTGGGACAGGGGCGCTCTATAGCAATCAGCCCCAGCATTTT
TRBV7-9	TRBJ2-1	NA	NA	CASSLTSGSSLSYNEQFF	TGTGCCAGCAGCTTAACCAGCGGTTCCTCACTATCCTACAATGAGCAGTTCTTC
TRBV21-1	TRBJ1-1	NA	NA	CASSRQGRGAFF	TGTGCCAGCAGCAGACAGGGCCGGGGGGCTTTCTTT
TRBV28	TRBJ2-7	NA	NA	CASSLGHTSEQYF	TGTGCCAGCAGTTTGGGACACACTTCCGAGCAGTACTTC
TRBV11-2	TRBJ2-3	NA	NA	CASSFGYTDTQYF	TGTGCCAGCAGCTTCGGGTACACAGATACGCAGTATTTT
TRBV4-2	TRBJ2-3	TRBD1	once	CASSRRPGQGTDTQYF	TGTGCCAGCAGCCGACGACCGGGACAGGGCACAGATACGCAGTATTTT
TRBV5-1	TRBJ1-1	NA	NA	CASSLEGHKAFF	TGCGCCAGCAGCTTGGAGGGACACAAGGCTTTCTTT
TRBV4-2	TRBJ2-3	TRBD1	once	CASSQESNRGPDTQYF	TGTGCCAGCAGCCAGGAATCGAACAGGGGGCCAGATACGCAGTATTTT
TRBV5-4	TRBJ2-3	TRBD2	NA	CASRLWGGDTDTQYF	TGTGCCAGCAGATTGTGGGGGGGGGACACAGATACGCAGTATTTT
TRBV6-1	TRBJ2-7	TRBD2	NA	CASSERTSGRTYEQYF	TGTGCCAGCAGTGAGCGGACTAGCGGGAGAACCTACGAGCAGTACTTC
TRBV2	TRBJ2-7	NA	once	CASSGQVYKYF	TGTGCCAGCAGTGGACAGGTATATAAGTACTTC
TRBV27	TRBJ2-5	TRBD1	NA	CASSLGTGLQETQYF	TGTGCCAGCAGTCTAGGGACAGGGCTCCAAGAGACCCAGTACTTC
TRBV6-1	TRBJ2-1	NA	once	CASSEVNYEQFF	TGTGCCAGCAGTGAAGTCAATTATGAGCAGTTCTTC
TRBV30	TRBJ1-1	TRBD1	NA	CAWRQDRGNTEAFF	TGTGCCTGGAGACAGGACAGGGGGAACACTGAAGCTTTCTTT
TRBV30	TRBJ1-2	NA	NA	CAWKEPGDPFGYTF	TGTGCCTGGAAGGAGCCAGGGGACCCTTTCGGCTACACCTTC
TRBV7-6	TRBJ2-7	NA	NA	CASSPQVTSYEQYF	TGTGCCAGCAGCCCACAGGTTACCTCCTACGAGCAGTACTTC
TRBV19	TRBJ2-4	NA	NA	CASTPTGENKNIQYF	TGTGCCAGTACCCCGACCGGGGAAAATAAGAACATTCAGTACTTC
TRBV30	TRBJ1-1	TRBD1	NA	CAWTGGMNTEAFF	TGTGCCTGGACAGGGGGGATGAACACTGAAGCTTTCTTT
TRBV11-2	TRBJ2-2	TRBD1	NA	CASSPDRGYANTGELFF	TGTGCCAGCAGCCCGGACAGGGGATACGCGAACACCGGGGAGCTGTTTTTT
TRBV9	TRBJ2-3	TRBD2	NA	CASSVERIAGASDTQYF	TGTGCCAGCAGCGTAGAAAGAATAGCGGGGGCCTCAGATACGCAGTATTTT
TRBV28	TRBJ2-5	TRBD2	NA	CASSPWAGTSGVKQETQYF	TGTGCCAGCTCCCCCTGGGCCGGGACTAGCGGGGTAAAGCAAGAGACCCAGTACTTC
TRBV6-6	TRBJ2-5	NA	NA	CASSLGPPQETQYF	TGTGCCAGCAGTTTGGGCCCTCCACAAGAGACCCAGTACTTC
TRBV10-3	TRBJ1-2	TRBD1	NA	CAISPDRVVNYGYTF	TGTGCCATCAGCCCTGACAGGGTCGTTAACTATGGCTACACCTTC
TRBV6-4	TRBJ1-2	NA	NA	CASSDQGTYGYTF	TGTGCCAGCAGTGACCAGGGCACCTATGGCTACACCTTC
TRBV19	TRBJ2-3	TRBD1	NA	CASSMGRGLGTDTQYF	TGTGCCAGTAGTATGGGCAGGGGGCTAGGCACAGATACGCAGTATTTT
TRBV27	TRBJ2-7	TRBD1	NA	CASSDGTGPYEQYF	TGTGCCAGCAGTGACGGGACAGGGCCCTACGAGCAGTACTTC
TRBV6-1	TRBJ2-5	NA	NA	CASSLDSRAGETQYF	TGTGCCAGCTCCTTGGACTCGCGAGCGGGAGAGACCCAGTACTTC
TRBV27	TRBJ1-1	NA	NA	CASSFRGTEAFF	TGTGCCAGCAGTTTCAGGGGTACTGAAGCTTTCTTT
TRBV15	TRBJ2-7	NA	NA	CATSRSFIDEQYF	TGTGCCACCAGCAGAAGCTTTATTGACGAGCAGTACTTC
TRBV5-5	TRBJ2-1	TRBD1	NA	CASSRRTGSSYNEQFF	TGTGCCAGCAGCCGCCGGACAGGGAGTTCCTACAATGAGCAGTTCTTC
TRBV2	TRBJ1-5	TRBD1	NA	CASKGRGTVNQPQHF	TGTGCCAGCAAGGGCAGGGGGACGGTTAATCAGCCCCAGCATTTT
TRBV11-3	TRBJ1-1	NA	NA	CASSGSSGTEAFF	TGTGCCAGCAGCGGGAGTTCGGGGACTGAAGCTTTCTTT
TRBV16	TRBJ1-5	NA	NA	CASSQSIQPQHF	TGTGCCAGCAGCCAAAGCATACAGCCCCAGCATTTT
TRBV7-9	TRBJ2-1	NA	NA	CASSFTVDNEQFF	TGTGCCAGCAGCTTTACAGTAGACAATGAGCAGTTCTTC
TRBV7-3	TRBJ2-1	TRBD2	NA	CASSLGTSGGPYNEQFF	TGTGCCAGCAGCCTCGGGACTAGCGGGGGGCCTTACAATGAGCAGTTCTTC
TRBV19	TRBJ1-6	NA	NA	CASSIVGTSSYNSPLHF	TGTGCCAGTAGTATAGTGGGCACGAGCTCCTATAATTCACCCCTCCACTTT
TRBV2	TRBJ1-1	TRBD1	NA	CASWDRGPAFF	TGTGCCAGCTGGGACAGGGGGCCGGCTTTCTTT
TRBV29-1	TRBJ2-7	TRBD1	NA	CSVGQGVSEQYF	TGCAGCGTTGGACAGGGGGTCAGCGAGCAGTACTTC
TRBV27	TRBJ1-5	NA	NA	CASKEDRSSNQPQHF	TGTGCCAGCAAGGAAGACAGATCAAGCAATCAGCCCCAGCATTTT
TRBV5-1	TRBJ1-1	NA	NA	CASSFLGGSAEAFF	TGCGCCAGCAGCTTTTTAGGAGGTTCTGCTGAAGCTTTCTTT
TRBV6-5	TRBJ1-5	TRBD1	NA	CATASEQGIGQPQHF	TGTGCCACCGCCTCTGAACAGGGGATCGGTCAGCCCCAGCATTTT
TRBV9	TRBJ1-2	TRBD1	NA	CASSVFHPGQYYPGYGYTF	TGTGCCAGCAGCGTGTTCCACCCGGGACAGTACTACCCTGGCTATGGCTACACCTTC